This entry lists 19 T cell receptor beta chains sequenced from one sample in a study of T cells in Graves' hyperthyroidism and ophthalmopathy. Amplification yielded TCR beta CDR3 regions, with RNA transcripts as the source. A first-round RT-PCR of the TCR CDR3 used the HTBI primer set. MiXCR, applied by TCRdb to the multiplex PCR reads, yields one record per CDR3 protein. The table shows 330,000 or so distinct CDR3 sequences, with roughly 20% occurring only once. Sequencing used blood. These receptors all come from a man aged 50-60 years with Graves' ophthalmopathy.

V usage is TRBV6-6 and J usage is TRBJ2-7, with a tentative D call TRBD2 (6 bases). With 0 bases removed from V and 6 bases from J, the gap between germline ends came to 9 bases. This CDR3 is 13 amino acids long. From germline, CDR1 is MNHNY and CDR2 SVGAGI (reference sequence). The CDR3 DNA follows: TGTGCCAGCAGTTACTCGAGGCGGGGCGAGCAGTACTTC. It encodes CASSYSRRGEQYF.

As regards this clonotype: The CDR3 ends on some other residue instead of the conserved phenylalanine or tryptophan, so this is likely a read error. V usage is TRBV2 and J usage is TRBJ2-5; 7 bases line up with TRBD2. Per the germline V gene, CDR1 is SNHLY and CDR2 is FYNNEI. Trimming took 7 bases from V and 0 from J; bases not matched to a gene: 5. CDR3 length: 14 residues. The chain's CDR3 is CASMGRAHQETQYL. The CDR3 DNA reads TGTGCCAGCATGGGGAGGGCCCACCAAGAGACCCAGTACCTA.

Turning to this clonotype: With a much larger clone just one base away, this may be a read error. The gene calls are TRBV20-1 and TRBJ2-7; 8 bases are a match to TRBD2. This CDR3 has 14 amino acids. Per germline, CDR1 DFQATT and CDR2 SNEGSKA (reference sequence). In nucleotides, the CDR3 is TGCGGTGCTAGATCGACGGGAGGGCCCAGCGAGCAGTACTTC. This sequence encodes CGARSTGGPSEQYF.

In this sample, this clonotype turned up many times. The chain employs TRBV13 and TRBJ2-3; D gene unclear. The CDR3 is 13 residues long. Trimming stripped 1 base from V and 7 bases from J, with 9 bases between. Germline CDR1 and CDR2: PRHDT and FYEKMQ (reference sequence). CDR3 bases: TGTGCCAGCAGCTTAGCCCTTCCAAATACGCAGTATTTT. Encoded protein: CASSLALPNTQYF. The variable domain in full, completed from reference TRBV13 and TRBJ2-3, reads AAGVIQSPRHLIKEKRETATLKCYPIPRHDTVYWYQQGPGQDPQFLISFYEKMQSDKGSIPDRFSAQQFSDYHSELNMSSLELGDSALYFCASSLALPNTQYFGPGTRLTVL.

This sequence joins TRBV11-2 and TRBJ2-5, with 9 bases that match TRBD2. The V gene's germline CDR1 is SGHAT and CDR2 FQNNGV. There are 17 residues in the CDR3. Unmatched junction bases numbered 13, after V lost 5 bases and J lost 3 bases. The CDR3 spells CASSPGPVAGEEETQYF. The CDR3 DNA is TGTGCCAGCAGCCCAGGCCCGGTAGCGGGAGAGGAAGAGACCCAGTACTTC. The entire variable domain, with the rest obtained from reference TRBV11-2 and TRBJ2-5, is as follows: EAGVAQSPRYKIIEKRQSVAFWCNPISGHATLYWYQQILGQGPKLLIQFQNNGVVDDSQLPKDRFSAERLKGVDSTLKIQPAKLEDSAVYLCASSPGPVAGEEETQYFGPGTRLLVL.

The CDR3 sequence: CASSLSGGALEAFF. The CDR3 bases are TGTGCCAGCAGCCTTTCGGGAGGGGCCCTTGAAGCTTTCTTT. The chain couples TRBV7-9 to TRBJ1-1; possible D gene TRBD1, 5 bases. Trimming cost V 5 bases and J 7 bases, with 17 bases left between them. Germline V gene data show CDR1 as SEHNR and CDR2 as FQNEAQ (reference sequence). The CDR3 totals 14 residues.

This clonotype was observed at least ten times. The chain employs TRBV6-1 and TRBJ1-1; D gene uncertain. Per the germline V gene, CDR1 is MNHNS and CDR2 is SASEGT. V gave up 6 bases and J gave up 1 base, with 9 bases separating them. The CDR3 runs 13 residues. Here the CDR3 reads CASRLHRNTEAFF. CDR3 DNA: TGTGCCAGCAGATTACATCGGAACACTGAAGCTTTCTTT.

A few counts support this clonotype. V and J are TRBV19 and TRBJ2-2; TRBD1 matches 9 bases. Trimming took 6 bases from V and 1 from J; bases not matched to a gene: 6. CDR1 and CDR2 from the germline V gene are LNHDA and SQIVND (reference sequence). The CDR3 runs to 16 residues. The CDR3 reads CASREQGALNTGELFF. The CDR3 DNA reads TGTGCCAGTAGAGAACAGGGGGCCTTGAACACCGGGGAGCTGTTTTTT.

This clonotype was seen only a few times. This rearrangement joins TRBV20-1 to TRBJ2-5; no reliable D call. The CDR3 loop spans 14 amino acids. Germline values: CDR1 DFQATT, CDR2 SNEGSKA (reference sequence). With 3 bases removed from V and 4 bases from J, the gap between germline ends came to 15 bases. CDR3 bases: TGCAGTGCTAGTACCCTTGGTTTAGGAGAGACCCAGTACTTC. Amino acids: CSASTLGLGETQYF.

This clonotype was recorded a few times. This chain connects TRBV6-1 to TRBJ2-6; no firm D call. Germline CDR1 is MNHNS and CDR2 is SASEGT. The CDR3 has 12 residues. Trimming removed 7 bases at V and 2 bases at J, with 3 bases between. The CDR3 loop is CASMTGANVLTF. The DNA for the CDR3 is TGTGCCAGCATGACTGGGGCCAACGTCCTGACTTTC.

The chain links TRBV10-3 to TRBJ2-1; TRBD1 is a possible D gene (6 bases). V was shortened by 5 bases and J by 1 base, with 12 bases between the two germline ends. The CDR3 has 15 residues. CDR1 and CDR2 from the germline V gene are ENHRY and SYGVKD. CDR3 in amino acids: CAISRGGRSYNEQFF. Written as DNA, the CDR3 is TGTGCCATCAGTCGAGGGGGTAGGTCCTACAATGAGCAGTTCTTC.

This clonotype came up a few times. V and J are TRBV6-1 and TRBJ2-7; 7 nucleotides line up with TRBD1. V trimming: 5 bases; J trimming: 4 bases; junction bases outside the gene matches: 11. Germline-derived CDR1 and CDR2 are MNHNS and SASEGT. The CDR3 is 15 amino acids. The CDR3 sequence: CASSSPRTGYYEQYF. The CDR3 DNA follows: TGTGCCAGCAGTTCCCCGCGGACAGGATATTACGAGCAGTACTTC.

This clonotype came up many times. The V gene is TRBV20-1, the J gene TRBJ1-1; 7 bases match TRBD1. V dropped 4 bases and J dropped 0; count of bases not matched to a gene: 2. Germline V lookup: CDR1 DFQATT, CDR2 SNEGSKA (reference sequence). The CDR3 consists of 13 residues. For the CDR3, the DNA is TGCAGTGCTAAGGGACAGATGAACACTGAAGCTTTCTTT. It encodes CSAKGQMNTEAFF.

This clonotype was counted only a few times. The V gene is TRBV20-1, the J gene TRBJ2-7, with D unclear. The CDR3 loop spans 12 amino acids. Germline V gives CDR1 DFQATT, CDR2 SNEGSKA (reference sequence). Trimming left V 7 bases short and J 4 bases short, with 14 bases between. In DNA form, the CDR3 reads TGCAGTGGCGTGGGGAAAACTTACGAGCAGTACTTC. This encodes CSGVGKTYEQYF.

V and J are TRBV20-1 and TRBJ2-7; tentative D call: TRBD2 (6 bases). The V end was cut by 5 bases, the J end by 2 bases, with 10 bases between. Germline-derived CDR1 and CDR2 are DFQATT and SNEGSKA (reference sequence). CDR3 size: 12 residues. This CDR3 is CSALPGAYEQYF. CDR3 DNA: TGCAGTGCTCTCCCGGGGGCCTACGAGCAGTACTTC.

The chain is built from TRBV27 and TRBJ2-5; D call uncertain. The V and J ends lost 4 bases and 1 base respectively, with 13 bases between them. CDR3 length equals 15 residues. Germline V gene data show CDR1 as MNHEY and CDR2 as SMNVEV (reference sequence). DNA of the CDR3: TGTGCCAGCAGTTCCCCCAGCGCCCTCCAAGAGACCCAGTACTTC. It yields the protein CASSSPSALQETQYF.

The chain joins TRBV10-3 to TRBJ2-7; 8 bases align to TRBD2. The germline V gene has CDR1 ENHRY and CDR2 SYGVKD. Trimming cost V 7 bases and J 4 bases; bases outside gene matches: 9. This CDR3 has 14 amino acids. CDR3: CAITPAGDGYEQYF. The CDR3 DNA follows: TGTGCCATCACCCCAGCGGGAGACGGATACGAGCAGTACTTC.

There are many counts of this clonotype. The chain recombines TRBV27 with TRBJ2-7; D remains unclear. The V and J ends lost 5 bases and 7 bases respectively, with 18 bases between them. Germline V gene data show CDR1 as MNHEY and CDR2 as SMNVEV (reference sequence). The CDR3 covers 14 residues. The CDR3 here is CASSLTPPPREQYF. The CDR3 DNA sequence: TGTGCCAGCAGTCTGACTCCTCCCCCTCGGGAGCAGTACTTC.

The chain employs TRBV29-1 and TRBJ1-2; 7 bases map to TRBD1. The V and J ends lost 6 bases and 3 bases, in that order; junction bases with no gene match: 7. Looked up from germline, CDR1 is SQVTM and CDR2 is ANQGSEA. This CDR3 region has 13 residues. CDR3 sequence (DNA): TGCAGCGTGACTGACAGGGCGGACTATGGCTACACCTTC. This sequence encodes CSVTDRADYGYTF.